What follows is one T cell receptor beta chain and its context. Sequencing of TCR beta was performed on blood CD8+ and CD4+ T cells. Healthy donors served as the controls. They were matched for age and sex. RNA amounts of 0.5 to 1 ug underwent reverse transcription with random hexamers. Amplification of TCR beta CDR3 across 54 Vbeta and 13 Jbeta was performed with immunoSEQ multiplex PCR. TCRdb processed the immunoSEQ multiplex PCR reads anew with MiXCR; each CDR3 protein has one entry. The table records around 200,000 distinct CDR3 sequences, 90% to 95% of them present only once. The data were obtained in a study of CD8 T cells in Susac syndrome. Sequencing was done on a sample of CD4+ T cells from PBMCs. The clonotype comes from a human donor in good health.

Here the CDR3 reads CASSVRPGQVRSGANVLTF. Here the CDR3 DNA reads TGTGCCAGCAGCGTACGTCCGGGACAGGTTCGCTCTGGGGCCAACGTCCTGACTTTC. V gene TRBV9 combines with J gene TRBJ2-6; 8 bases agree with TRBD1. The CDR3 is made up of 19 amino acids. The germline gives CDR1 SGDLS, CDR2 YYNGEE. The ends lost 1 base at V and 0 bases at J; junction bases unmatched: 9. Combining the CDR3 with reference TRBV9 and TRBJ2-6 gives the whole variable domain DSGVTQTPKHLITATGQRVTLRCSPRSGDLSVYWYQQSLDQGLQFLIQYYNGEERAKGNILERFSAQQFPDLHSELNLSSLELGDSALYFCASSVRPGQVRSGANVLTFGAGSRLTVL.